This is a list of T cell receptor beta chains from one sample in a study of glioma-infiltrating T cells after dendritic cell vaccination. Method: immunoSEQ multiplex PCR; TCRdb's copy keeps in-frame clones and lacks some. Of under 70,000 clones listed, approximately 78% are singletons. The sequencing used blood, collected before dendritic cell vaccination. Source of these receptors: a human donor with glioblastoma. Both conserved end residues are part of each CDR3. D genes are given only for firm matches. A row's size may be missing; if present it is once, few, many or a size class.

.,.,TRBJ1-1,TRBV13,CASSLGGLGTEAFF,TGTGCCAGCAGCTTGGGGGGGTTGGGCACTGAAGCTTTCTTT
.,.,TRBJ2-3,TRBV7-8,CASSLTLSPGTDTQYF,TGTGCCAGCAGCTTAACTCTAAGTCCTGGCACAGATACGCAGTATTTT
.,.,TRBJ1-3,TRBV6-5,CASRGGGGNTIYF,TGTGCCAGCCGGGGGGGCGGCGGAAACACCATATATTTT
.,.,TRBJ1-1,TRBV28,CASTVLMNTEAFF,TGTGCCAGCACGGTCCTGATGAACACTGAAGCTTTCTTT
.,.,TRBJ2-1,TRBV5-4,CASSLEGGSYNEQFF,TGTGCCAGCAGCTTGGAAGGGGGCTCCTACAATGAGCAGTTCTTC
.,.,TRBJ2-1,TRBV5-4,CASSPPDRTLYNEQFF,TGTGCCAGCAGCCCACCCGACAGGACCCTATACAATGAGCAGTTCTTC
TRBD1,once,TRBJ1-2,TRBV4-2,CASSQASGQGLYGYTF,TGTGCCAGCAGCCAAGCATCAGGACAGGGGCTTTATGGCTACACCTTC
.,.,TRBJ1-3,TRBV10-3,CAISTFTGTGNTIYF,TGTGCCATCAGCACCTTTACAGGGACTGGAAACACCATATATTTT
.,.,TRBJ1-4,TRBV30,CACGTTNEKLFF,TGTGCCTGCGGGACAACTAATGAAAAACTGTTTTTT
TRBD1,.,TRBJ1-1,TRBV18,CASSSDRGGTEAFF,TGTGCCAGCTCATCTGACAGGGGAGGCACTGAAGCTTTCTTT
TRBD1,.,TRBJ2-5,TRBV5-4,CASSPGTGRQETQYF,TGTGCCAGCAGCCCCGGGACAGGGCGCCAAGAGACCCAGTACTTC
.,.,TRBJ2-1,TRBV29-1,CSVSAGGNEQFF,TGCAGCGTTTCTGCAGGGGGGAATGAGCAGTTCTTC
TRBD1,.,TRBJ1-1,TRBV27,CASTPQGGQFNTEAFF,TGTGCCAGCACCCCACAGGGGGGTCAATTCAACACTGAAGCTTTCTTT